What follows describes a single T cell receptor (beta chain). Its matching antigen is unknown. The data stem from a study of cytomegalovirus exposure and HLA in healthy donors. Study overall: Researchers found that more than 70% of around 400 genotyped donors fell within the Caucasian-associated ancestry cluster. Study-level results: For TCR beta chains, V- and J-gene trimming was later linked to a missense DCLRE1C variant. Among CMV-associated TCR beta chains, most appeared HLA-restricted in a later analysis.

The PCR employed 60 Vbeta primers together with 13 Jbeta primers. TCRdb's copy holds only in-frame clones and misses some; the assay was immunoSEQ multiplex PCR. The profile shows 110,000 or so clones, around 82% of them singletons. The V and J ends lost 0 bases and 12 bases, in that order; junction bases with no gene match: 10. Per the germline V gene, CDR1 is SGHTS and CDR2 is YDEGEE. The CDR3 runs to 14 residues. The sample taken for sequencing was PBMCs. This receptor was obtained from a woman in her 30s in good health and CMV-seropositive. V and J are TRBV5-8 and TRBJ1-1; 8 bases are a match to TRBD1. CDR3 loop: CASSLVSGGGGPFF. The DNA of the CDR3 is TGTGCCAGCAGCTTGGTATCAGGGGGCGGTGGACCTTTCTTT.